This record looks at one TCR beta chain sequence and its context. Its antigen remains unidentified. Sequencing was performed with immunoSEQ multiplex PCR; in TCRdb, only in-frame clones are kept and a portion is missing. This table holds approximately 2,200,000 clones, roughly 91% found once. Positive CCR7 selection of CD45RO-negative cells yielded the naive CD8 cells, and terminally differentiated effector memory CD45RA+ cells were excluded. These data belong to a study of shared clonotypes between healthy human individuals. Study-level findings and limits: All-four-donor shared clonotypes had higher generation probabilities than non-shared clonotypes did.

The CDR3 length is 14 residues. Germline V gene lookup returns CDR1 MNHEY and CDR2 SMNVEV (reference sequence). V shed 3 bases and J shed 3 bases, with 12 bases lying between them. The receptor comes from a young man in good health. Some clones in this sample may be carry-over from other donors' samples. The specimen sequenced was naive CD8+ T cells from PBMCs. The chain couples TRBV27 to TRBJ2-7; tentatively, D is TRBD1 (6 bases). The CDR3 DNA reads TGTGCCAGCAGTTTGTGGGGGCCTCTCTACGAGCAGTACTTC. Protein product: CASSLWGPLYEQYF.